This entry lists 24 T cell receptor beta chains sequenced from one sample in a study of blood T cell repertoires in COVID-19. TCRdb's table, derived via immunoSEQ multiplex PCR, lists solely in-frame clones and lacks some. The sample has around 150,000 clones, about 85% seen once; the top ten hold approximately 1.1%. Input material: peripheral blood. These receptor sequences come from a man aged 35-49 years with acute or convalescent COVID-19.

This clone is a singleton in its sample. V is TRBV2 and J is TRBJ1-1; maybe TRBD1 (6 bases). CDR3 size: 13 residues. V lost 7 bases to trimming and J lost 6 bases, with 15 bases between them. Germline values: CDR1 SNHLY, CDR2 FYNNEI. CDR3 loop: CASTFLQGSEAFF. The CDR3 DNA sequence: TGTGCCAGCACTTTTTTACAGGGATCTGAAGCTTTCTTT.

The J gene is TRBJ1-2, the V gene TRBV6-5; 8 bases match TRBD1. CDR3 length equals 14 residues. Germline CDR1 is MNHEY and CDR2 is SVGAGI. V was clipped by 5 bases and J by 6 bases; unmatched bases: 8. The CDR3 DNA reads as TGTGCCAGCAGTCGACAGGGGTCCAGACATGGCTACACCTTC. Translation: CASSRQGSRHGYTF.

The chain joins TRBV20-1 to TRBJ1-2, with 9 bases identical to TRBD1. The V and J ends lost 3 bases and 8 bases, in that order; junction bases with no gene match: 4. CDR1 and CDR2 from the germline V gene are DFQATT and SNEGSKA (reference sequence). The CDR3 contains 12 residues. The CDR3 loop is CSASWDREGYTF. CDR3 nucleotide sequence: TGCAGTGCTAGTTGGGACAGGGAAGGCTACACCTTC.

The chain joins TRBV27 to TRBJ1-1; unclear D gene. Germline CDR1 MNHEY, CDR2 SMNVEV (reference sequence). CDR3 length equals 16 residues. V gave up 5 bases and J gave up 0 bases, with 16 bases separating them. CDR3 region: CASSPGGLPLNTEAFF. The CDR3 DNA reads TGTGCCAGCAGTCCCGGAGGGTTACCTCTGAACACTGAAGCTTTCTTT.

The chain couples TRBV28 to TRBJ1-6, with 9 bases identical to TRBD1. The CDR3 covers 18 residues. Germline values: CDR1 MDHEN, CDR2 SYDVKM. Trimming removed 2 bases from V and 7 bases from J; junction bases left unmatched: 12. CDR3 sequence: CASSLGTGLGSTNSPLHF. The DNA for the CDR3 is TGTGCCAGCAGTTTAGGGACAGGGTTGGGGAGTACAAATTCACCCCTCCACTTT.

In nucleotides, the CDR3 is TGTGCCAGCAGTTACGGGACAGGCCGCTATGGCTACACCTTC. This encodes CASSYGTGRYGYTF. The V gene is TRBV6-5, the J gene TRBJ1-2; 8 nucleotides align to TRBD1. Looked up from germline, CDR1 is MNHEY and CDR2 is SVGAGI. This CDR3 has 14 residues. Trimming removed 2 bases from V and 4 bases from J; junction bases left unmatched: 3.

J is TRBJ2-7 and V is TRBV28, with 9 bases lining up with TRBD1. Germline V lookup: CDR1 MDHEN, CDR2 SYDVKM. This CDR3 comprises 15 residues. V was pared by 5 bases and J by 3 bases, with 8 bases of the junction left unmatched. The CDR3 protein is CASSERGTGHYEQYF. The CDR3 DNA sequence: TGTGCCAGCAGTGAAAGGGGGACAGGGCACTACGAGCAGTACTTC.

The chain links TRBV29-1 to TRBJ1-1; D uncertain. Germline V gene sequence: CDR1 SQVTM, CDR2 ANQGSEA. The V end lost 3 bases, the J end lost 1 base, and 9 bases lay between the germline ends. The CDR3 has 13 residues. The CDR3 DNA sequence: TGCAGCGTTGATGGGCAGGAGAACACTGAAGCTTTCTTT. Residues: CSVDGQENTEAFF.

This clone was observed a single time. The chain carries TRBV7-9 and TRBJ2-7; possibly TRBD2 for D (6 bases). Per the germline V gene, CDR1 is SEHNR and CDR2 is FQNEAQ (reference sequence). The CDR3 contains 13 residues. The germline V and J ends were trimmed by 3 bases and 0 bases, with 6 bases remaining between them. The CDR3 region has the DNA TGTGCCAGCAGCTTCGGGGGCTCCTACGAGCAGTACTTC. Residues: CASSFGGSYEQYF.

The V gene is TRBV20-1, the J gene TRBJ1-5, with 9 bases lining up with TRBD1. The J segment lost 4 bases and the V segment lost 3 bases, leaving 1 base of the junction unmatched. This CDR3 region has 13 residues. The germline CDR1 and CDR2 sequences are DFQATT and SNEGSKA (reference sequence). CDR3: CSASGTGNQPQHF. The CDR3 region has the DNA TGCAGTGCTAGTGGGACAGGGAATCAGCCCCAGCATTTT.

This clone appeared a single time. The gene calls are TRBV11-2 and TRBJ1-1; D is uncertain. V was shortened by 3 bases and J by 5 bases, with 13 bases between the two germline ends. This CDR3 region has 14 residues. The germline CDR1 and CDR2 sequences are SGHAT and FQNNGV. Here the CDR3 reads CASSLERVSTEAFF. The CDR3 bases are TGTGCCAGCAGCTTGGAGCGAGTTTCTACTGAAGCTTTCTTT.

CDR3 in amino acids: CSVTPRGSGGAKSADTQYF. The CDR3 nucleotides are TGCAGCGTTACCCCGAGGGGTAGCGGGGGGGCTAAAAGTGCAGATACGCAGTATTTT. The chain carries TRBV29-1 and TRBJ2-3; 11 nucleotides line up with TRBD2. Unmatched junction bases numbered 20, after V lost 5 bases and J lost 4 bases. The CDR3 contains 19 residues. Germline CDR1 SQVTM, CDR2 ANQGSEA.

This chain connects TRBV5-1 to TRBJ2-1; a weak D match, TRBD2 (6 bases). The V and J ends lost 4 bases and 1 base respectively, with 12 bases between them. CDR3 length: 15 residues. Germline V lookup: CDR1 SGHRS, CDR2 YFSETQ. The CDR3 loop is CASSNGTLSYNEQFF. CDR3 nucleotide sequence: TGCGCCAGCAGCAACGGGACTCTATCCTACAATGAGCAGTTCTTC.

The CDR3 here is CASSSGGAGNQPQHF. The CDR3 DNA is TGTGCCAGCAGTTCAGGGGGCGCCGGCAATCAGCCCCAGCATTTT. The chain is built from TRBV27 and TRBJ1-5; TRBD1 matches at 8 bases. V was clipped by 4 bases and J by 2 bases; unmatched bases: 4. CDR3 length equals 15 residues. From germline, CDR1 is MNHEY and CDR2 SMNVEV (reference sequence).

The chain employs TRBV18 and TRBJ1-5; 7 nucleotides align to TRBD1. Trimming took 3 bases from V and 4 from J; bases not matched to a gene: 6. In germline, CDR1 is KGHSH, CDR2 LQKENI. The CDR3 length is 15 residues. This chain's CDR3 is CASSPVQGNNQPQHF. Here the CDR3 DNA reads TGTGCCAGCTCACCTGTACAGGGGAATAATCAGCCCCAGCATTTT.

Written as DNA, the CDR3 is TGTGCCAGCAGCTTCCTACAGGGAATCTCTGGCTACACCTTC. It specifies CASSFLQGISGYTF. The rearrangement uses TRBV5-6 and TRBJ1-2; a weak D match, TRBD1 (6 bases). The CDR3 is 14 amino acids. V dropped 2 bases and J dropped 7 bases, with 15 bases sitting between them. Germline values: CDR1 SGHDT, CDR2 YYEEEE.

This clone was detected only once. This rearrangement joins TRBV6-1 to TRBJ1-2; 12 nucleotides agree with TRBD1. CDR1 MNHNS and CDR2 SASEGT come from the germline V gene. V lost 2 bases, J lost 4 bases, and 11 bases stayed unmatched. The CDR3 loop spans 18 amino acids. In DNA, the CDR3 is TGTGCCAGCAGTGAAATAAAGGGACAGGGGGCGAGCTCCTATGGCTACACCTTC. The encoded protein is CASSEIKGQGASSYGYTF.

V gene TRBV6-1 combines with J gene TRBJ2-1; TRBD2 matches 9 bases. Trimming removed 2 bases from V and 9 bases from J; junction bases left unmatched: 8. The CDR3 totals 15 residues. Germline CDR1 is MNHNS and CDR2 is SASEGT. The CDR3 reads CASSESRGGAGEQFF. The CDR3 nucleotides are TGTGCCAGCAGTGAAAGTCGCGGGGGGGCCGGTGAGCAGTTCTTC.

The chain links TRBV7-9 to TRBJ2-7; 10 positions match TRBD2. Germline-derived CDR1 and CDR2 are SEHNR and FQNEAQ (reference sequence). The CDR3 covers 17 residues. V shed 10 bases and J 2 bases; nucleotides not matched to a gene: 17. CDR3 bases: TGTGCCACCGGCAGGTCGTCTAGCGGGGGAAGACCCTACGAGCAGTACTTC. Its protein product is CATGRSSSGGRPYEQYF.

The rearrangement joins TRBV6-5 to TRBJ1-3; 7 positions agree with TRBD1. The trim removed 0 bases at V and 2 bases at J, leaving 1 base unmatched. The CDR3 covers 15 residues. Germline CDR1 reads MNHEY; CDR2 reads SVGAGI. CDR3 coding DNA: TGTGCCAGCAGTTACTCGGGACAGACTGGAAACACCATATATTTT. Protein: CASSYSGQTGNTIYF.

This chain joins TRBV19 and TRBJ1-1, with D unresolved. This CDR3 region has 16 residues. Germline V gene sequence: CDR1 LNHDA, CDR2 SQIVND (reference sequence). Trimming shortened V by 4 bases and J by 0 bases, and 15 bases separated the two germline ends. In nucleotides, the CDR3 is TGTGCCAGTAGTAAGCAGGTGCGTTCTTTGAACACTGAAGCTTTCTTT. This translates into CASSKQVRSLNTEAFF.

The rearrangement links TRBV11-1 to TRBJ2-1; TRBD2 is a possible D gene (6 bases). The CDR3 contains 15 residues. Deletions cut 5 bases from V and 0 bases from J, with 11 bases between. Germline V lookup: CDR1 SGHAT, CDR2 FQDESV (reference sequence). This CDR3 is CASSREISSYNEQFF. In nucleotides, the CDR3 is TGTGCCAGCAGCCGGGAGATCAGCTCCTACAATGAGCAGTTCTTC.

The CDR3 loop reads CASSRHGDAGNTIYF. The CDR3 DNA is TGTGCCAGCAGCCGCCATGGAGACGCTGGAAACACCATATATTTT. The rearrangement joins TRBV6-5 to TRBJ1-3, with D uncertain. Trimming cost V 6 bases and J 2 bases, with 14 bases left between them. Germline V lookup: CDR1 MNHEY, CDR2 SVGAGI. This CDR3 is 15 amino acids long.

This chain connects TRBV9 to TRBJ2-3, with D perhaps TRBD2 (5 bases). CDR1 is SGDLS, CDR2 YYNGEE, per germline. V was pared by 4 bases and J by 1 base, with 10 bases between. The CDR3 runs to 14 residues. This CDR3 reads CASSNSGGTDTQYF. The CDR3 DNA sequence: TGTGCCAGCAGCAACAGCGGAGGCACAGATACGCAGTATTTT.